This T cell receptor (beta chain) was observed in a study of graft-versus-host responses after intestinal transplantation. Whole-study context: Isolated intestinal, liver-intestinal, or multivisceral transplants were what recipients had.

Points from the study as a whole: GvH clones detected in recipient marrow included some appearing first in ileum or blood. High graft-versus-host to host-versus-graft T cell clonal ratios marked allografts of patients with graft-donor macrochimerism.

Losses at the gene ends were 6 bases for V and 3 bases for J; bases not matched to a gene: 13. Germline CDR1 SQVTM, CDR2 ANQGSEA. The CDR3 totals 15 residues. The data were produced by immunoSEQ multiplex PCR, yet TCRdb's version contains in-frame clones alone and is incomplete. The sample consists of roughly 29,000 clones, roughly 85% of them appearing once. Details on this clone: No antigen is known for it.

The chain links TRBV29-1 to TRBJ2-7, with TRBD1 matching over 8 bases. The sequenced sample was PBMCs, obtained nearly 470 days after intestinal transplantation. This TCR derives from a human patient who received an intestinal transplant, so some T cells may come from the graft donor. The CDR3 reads CSVLMAQGAHYEQYF. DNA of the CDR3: TGCAGCGTGTTGATGGCCCAGGGGGCACACTACGAGCAGTACTTC.